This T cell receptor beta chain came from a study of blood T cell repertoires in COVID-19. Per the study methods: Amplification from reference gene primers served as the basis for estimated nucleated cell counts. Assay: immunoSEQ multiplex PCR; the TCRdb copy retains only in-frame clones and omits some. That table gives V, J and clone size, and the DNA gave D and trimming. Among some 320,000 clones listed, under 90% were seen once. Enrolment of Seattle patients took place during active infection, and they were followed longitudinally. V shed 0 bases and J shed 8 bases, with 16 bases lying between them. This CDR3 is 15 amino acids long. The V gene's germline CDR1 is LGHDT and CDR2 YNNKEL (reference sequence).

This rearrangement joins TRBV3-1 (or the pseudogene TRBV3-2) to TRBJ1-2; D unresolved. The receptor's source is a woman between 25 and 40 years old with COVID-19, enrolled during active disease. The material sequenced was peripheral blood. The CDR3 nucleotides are TGTGCCAGCAGCCAAGACGCCGCGGGTCGGGAAGGCTACACCTTC. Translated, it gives CASSQDAAGREGYTF.